One and the same sample provided the 2 T cell receptor beta chains below, sequenced in a study of T cells in women clearing cervical HPV infection. Clones were read by immunoSEQ multiplex PCR, and TCRdb kept only the in-frame ones, dropping some. The listing contains approximately 40,000 clones. Sample: blood buffy coat. The source of these receptors is a woman between 18 and 69 years old with a cervical HPV16 infection that either progressed to CIN3+ or cleared (not recorded which).

About this clone itself: The read comes to an end 3 residues before the CDR3 does, leaving the germline J gene to fill in the end. The J gene is TRBJ1-2, the V gene TRBV4-1; D remains ambiguous. CDR1 MGHRA and CDR2 YSYEKL come from the germline V gene. There are 15 residues in the CDR3. V was shortened by 0 bases and J by 3 bases, with 11 bases between the two germline ends. The covered CDR3 bases are TGCGCCAGCAGCCAAGACGGAGGGCTTGACTATGGC. This sequence encodes CASSQDGGLDYG. The whole CDR3 sequence reads CASSQDGGLDYGYTF.

Points on this clone: Read data end 3 residues before the CDR3 end; the end is taken from the germline J gene. The chain links TRBV18 to TRBJ1-4; D not certain. CDR3 length: 16 amino acids. Germline assignment: CDR1 KGHSH and CDR2 LQKENI. The V gene lost 0 bases and the J gene lost 9 bases, with 17 bases spanning the gap. The covered CDR3 bases are TGTGCCAGCTCACCACCGGAGGGCCCAGCCGCCCAAAAA. Translating gives CASSPPEGPAAQK. The CDR3 in full is CASSPPEGPAAQKLFF.